The source of this T cell receptor (beta chain) is a study of early T cells in non-severe SARS-CoV-2 infection. Overall study context: Sequenced material consisted of bulk RNA (from unsorted whole blood), and chains were unpaired.

Unique molecular identifiers (one per individual cDNA molecule) were attached. TCRdb called the 5' RACE reads again in MiXCR, with one record for every CDR3 protein. The sample gives more than 25,000 distinct CDR3 sequences, more than 4.5% of which show up once; more than 0.7% is in the top ten. A few counts support this clonotype. The CDR3 consists of 13 residues. V was pared by 8 bases and J by 1 base, with 11 bases between. This clonotype was obtained from an adult who was a healthcare worker with PCR-confirmed SARS-CoV-2 infection or an uninfected control (not recorded which). Sequenced sample: whole blood. This rearrangement joins TRBV12-3 or TRBV12-4 to TRBJ1-1; unclear D gene. The CDR3 spells CASRNGGNTEAFF. CDR3 DNA sequence: TGTGCCAGCCGAAACGGAGGGAACACTGAAGCTTTCTTT.